The entry that follows covers one TCR beta chain sequence. TCRdb re-called the 5' RACE reads; one entry per CDR3 protein, DNA not given. The specimen's table records around 210,000 distinct CDR3 sequences. These data come from a study of monozygotic twins with inflammatory bowel disease. The CDR3 extends over 17 amino acids. Per the germline V gene, CDR1 is LGHDT and CDR2 is YNNKEL (reference sequence). This chain uses TRBV3-1 with TRBJ2-7; the TCRdb D gene call, TRBD1, has no DNA to confirm it. Specimen: blood. The TCR originated in a human donor with ulcerative colitis or Crohn's disease, or a healthy co-twin of an affected twin (not recorded which). The CDR3 reads CATSPFPGGTSSYEQYF.